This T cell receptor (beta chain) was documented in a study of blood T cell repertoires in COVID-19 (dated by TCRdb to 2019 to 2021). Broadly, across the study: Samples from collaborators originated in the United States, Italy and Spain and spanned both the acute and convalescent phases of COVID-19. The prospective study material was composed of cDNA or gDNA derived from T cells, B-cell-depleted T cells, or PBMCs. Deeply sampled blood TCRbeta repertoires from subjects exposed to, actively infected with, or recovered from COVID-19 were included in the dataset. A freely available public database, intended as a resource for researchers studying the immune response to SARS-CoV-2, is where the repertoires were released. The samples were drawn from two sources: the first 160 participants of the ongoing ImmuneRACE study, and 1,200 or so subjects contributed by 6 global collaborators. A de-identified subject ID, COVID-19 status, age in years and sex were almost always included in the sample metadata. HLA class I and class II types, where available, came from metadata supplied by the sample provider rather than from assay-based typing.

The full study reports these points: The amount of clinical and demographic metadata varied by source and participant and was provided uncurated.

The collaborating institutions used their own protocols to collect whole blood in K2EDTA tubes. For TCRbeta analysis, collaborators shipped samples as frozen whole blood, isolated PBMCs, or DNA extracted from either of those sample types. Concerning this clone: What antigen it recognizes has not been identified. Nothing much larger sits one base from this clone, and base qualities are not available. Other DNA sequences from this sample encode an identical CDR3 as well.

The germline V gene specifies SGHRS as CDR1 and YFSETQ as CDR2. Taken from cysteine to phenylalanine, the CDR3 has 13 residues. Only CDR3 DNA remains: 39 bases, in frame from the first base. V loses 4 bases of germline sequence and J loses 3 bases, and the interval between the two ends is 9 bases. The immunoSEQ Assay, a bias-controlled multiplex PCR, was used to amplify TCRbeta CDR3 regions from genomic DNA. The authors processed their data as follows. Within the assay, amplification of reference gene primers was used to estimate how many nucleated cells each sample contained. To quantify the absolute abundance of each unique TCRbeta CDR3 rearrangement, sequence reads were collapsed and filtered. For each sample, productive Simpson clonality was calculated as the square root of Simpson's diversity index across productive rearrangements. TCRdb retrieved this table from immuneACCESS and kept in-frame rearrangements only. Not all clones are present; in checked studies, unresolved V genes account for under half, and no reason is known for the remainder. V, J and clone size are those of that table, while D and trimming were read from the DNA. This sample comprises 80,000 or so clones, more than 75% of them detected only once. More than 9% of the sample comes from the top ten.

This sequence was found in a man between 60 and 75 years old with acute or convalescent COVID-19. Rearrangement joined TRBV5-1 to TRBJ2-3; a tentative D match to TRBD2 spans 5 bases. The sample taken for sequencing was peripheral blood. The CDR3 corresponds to CASSLAGTDTQYF. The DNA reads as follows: TGCGCCAGCAGCCTCGCGGGTACAGATACGCAGTATTTT.